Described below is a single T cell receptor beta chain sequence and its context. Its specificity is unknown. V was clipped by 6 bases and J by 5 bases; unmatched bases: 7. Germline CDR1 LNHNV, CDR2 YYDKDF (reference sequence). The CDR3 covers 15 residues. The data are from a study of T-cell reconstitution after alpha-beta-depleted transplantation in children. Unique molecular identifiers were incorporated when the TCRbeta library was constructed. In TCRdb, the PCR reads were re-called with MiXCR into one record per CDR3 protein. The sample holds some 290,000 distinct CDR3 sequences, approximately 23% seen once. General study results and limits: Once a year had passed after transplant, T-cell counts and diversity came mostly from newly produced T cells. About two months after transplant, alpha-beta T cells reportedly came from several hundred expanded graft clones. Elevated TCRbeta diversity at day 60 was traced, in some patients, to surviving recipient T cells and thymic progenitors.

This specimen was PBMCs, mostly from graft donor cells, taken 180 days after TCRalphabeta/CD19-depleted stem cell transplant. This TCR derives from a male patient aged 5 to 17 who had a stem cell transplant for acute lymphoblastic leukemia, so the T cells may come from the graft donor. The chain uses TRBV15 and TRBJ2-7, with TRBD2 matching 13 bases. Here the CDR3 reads CATRSGLAGPDEQYF. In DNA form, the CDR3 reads TGTGCCACCAGGTCGGGACTAGCGGGACCCGACGAGCAGTACTTC. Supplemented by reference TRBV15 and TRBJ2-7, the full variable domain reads DAMVIQNPRYQVTQFGKPVTLSCSQTLNHNVMYWYQQKSSQAPKLLFHYYDKDFNNEADTPDNFQSRRPNTSFCFLDIRSPGLGDTAMYLCATRSGLAGPDEQYFGPGTRLTVT.